The T cell receptor beta chain under discussion was sequenced for a study of T cells in tuberculosis. At the level of the study: A South African cohort included IGRA-negative adolescents, latently infected IGRA-positive adolescents and adults with active tuberculosis. Study results and caveats: Smaller alpha distances in active tuberculosis partly reflected shorter CDR3-alpha lengths. Active tuberculosis alpha repertoires lay closer to GMM-specific TCRs than controls'.

The CDR3 extends over 14 amino acids. V was trimmed by 7 bases and J by 2 bases, leaving 14 bases between them. Germline V gene data show CDR1 as SNHLY and CDR2 as FYNNEI. Note on this clone: The antigen is undetermined.

Latent tuberculosis screening used tuberculin skin test and IGRA at entry. Method: immunoSEQ multiplex PCR; TCRdb's copy keeps in-frame clones and lacks some. The top ten clones hold about 3.7% of a sample with 38,000 or so clones, 95% of them seen once. The receptor was isolated from a donor aged 10-35 years with latent tuberculosis or without tuberculosis infection. The material sequenced was PBMCs. V is TRBV2 and J is TRBJ1-1, with D perhaps matching TRBD1 (5 bases). The CDR3 protein is CASKIVGQNTEAFF. Written as DNA, the CDR3 is TGTGCCAGCAAGATCGTGGGGCAAAACACTGAAGCTTTCTTT.